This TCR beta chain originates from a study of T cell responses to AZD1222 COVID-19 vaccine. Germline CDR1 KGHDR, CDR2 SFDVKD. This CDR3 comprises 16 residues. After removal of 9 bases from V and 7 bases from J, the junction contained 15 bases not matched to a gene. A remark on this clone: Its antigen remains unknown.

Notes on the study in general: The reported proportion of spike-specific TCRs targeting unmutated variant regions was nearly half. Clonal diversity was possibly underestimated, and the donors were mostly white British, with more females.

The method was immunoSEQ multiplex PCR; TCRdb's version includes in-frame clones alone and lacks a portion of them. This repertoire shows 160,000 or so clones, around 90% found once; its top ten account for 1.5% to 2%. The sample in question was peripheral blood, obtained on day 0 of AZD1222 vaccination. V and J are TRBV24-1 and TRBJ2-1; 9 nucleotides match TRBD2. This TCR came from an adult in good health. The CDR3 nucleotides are TGTGCCACCTCCAAGGGAGGGACTAGCACGGAAAATGAGCAGTTCTTC. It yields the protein CATSKGGTSTENEQFF.